The 6 T cell receptor beta chains in this list originate from one sample, sequenced in a study of CD8 T cells in Susac syndrome. Random hexamers primed reverse transcription of about 0.5 to 1 ug RNA. MiXCR, run by TCRdb on the immunoSEQ multiplex PCR reads, gives a single entry per CDR3 protein. Of about 140,000 distinct CDR3 sequences listed, just under 95% are singletons. The sequenced sample was CD4+ T cells from PBMCs. These receptors originate from a human donor with Susac syndrome.

The V gene is TRBV7-2, the J gene TRBJ2-5; the D is unclear. This CDR3 contains 13 residues. Germline V CDR1 and CDR2: SGHTA, FQGNSA. V lost 1 base and J 4 bases, leaving 7 bases between the germline ends. CDR3 coding DNA: TGTGCCAGCAGCTTAGGGCCAGCAGAGACCCAGTACTTC. The encoded protein is CASSLGPAETQYF.

The genes are TRBV30 and TRBJ2-3, with D maybe TRBD1 (5 bases). Germline values: CDR1 GTSNPN, CDR2 SVGIG (reference sequence). This CDR3 is built from 14 residues. The V end lost 0 bases, the J end lost 4 bases, and 11 bases lay between the germline ends. For the CDR3, the DNA is TGTGCCTGGAGTGTATCGCGCAGGGCAGATACGCAGTATTTT. Protein product: CAWSVSRRADTQYF.

The CDR3 loop is CASTRDRGNSPLHF. The CDR3 region has the DNA TGTGCCAGCACCCGCGACAGGGGGAATTCACCCCTCCACTTT. The chain carries TRBV11-2 and TRBJ1-6, with 9 bases identical to TRBD1. Germline V gene sequence: CDR1 SGHAT, CDR2 FQNNGV. After removal of 7 bases from V and 7 bases from J, the junction contained 5 bases not matched to a gene. The CDR3 length is 14 residues. Full variable domain (missing parts from reference TRBV11-2 and TRBJ1-6): EAGVAQSPRYKIIEKRQSVAFWCNPISGHATLYWYQQILGQGPKLLIQFQNNGVVDDSQLPKDRFSAERLKGVDSTLKIQPAKLEDSAVYLCASTRDRGNSPLHFGNGTRLTVT.

The chain combines TRBV3-1 with TRBJ1-2, with TRBD1 as a possible D gene (5 bases). The V end was cut by 6 bases, the J end by 5 bases, with 22 bases between. Germline V gives CDR1 LGHDT, CDR2 YNNKEL (reference sequence). The CDR3 has 16 residues. The CDR3 sequence: CASSRGRGSTLYGYTF. CDR3 sequence (DNA): TGTGCCAGCAGTCGGGGTAGGGGAAGCACCCTTTATGGCTACACCTTC.

This chain uses TRBV2 with TRBJ2-1; D is perhaps TRBD2 (5 bases). Germline V gene lookup returns CDR1 SNHLY and CDR2 FYNNEI. Trimming shortened V by 8 bases and J by 2 bases, and 13 bases separated the two germline ends. This CDR3 has 14 residues. CDR3 in amino acids: CASAAGLTYNEQFF. CDR3 coding DNA: TGTGCCAGCGCCGCGGGTTTAACCTACAATGAGCAGTTCTTC. The whole variable domain, filled in from reference TRBV2 and TRBJ2-1, reads EPEVTQTPSHQVTQMGQEVILRCVPISNHLYFYWYRQILGQKVEFLVSFYNNEISEKSEIFDDQFSVERPDGSNFTLKIRSTKLEDSAMYFCASAAGLTYNEQFFGPGTRLTVL.

The chain is built from TRBV28 and TRBJ1-2; unclear D gene. This CDR3 is 14 amino acids long. V gave up 3 bases and J gave up 3 bases, with 11 bases separating them. Germline CDR1 reads MDHEN; CDR2 reads SYDVKM. For the CDR3, the DNA is TGTGCCAGCAGTTTGGGTAGGATGGACTATGGCTACACCTTC. Translated, it gives CASSLGRMDYGYTF.